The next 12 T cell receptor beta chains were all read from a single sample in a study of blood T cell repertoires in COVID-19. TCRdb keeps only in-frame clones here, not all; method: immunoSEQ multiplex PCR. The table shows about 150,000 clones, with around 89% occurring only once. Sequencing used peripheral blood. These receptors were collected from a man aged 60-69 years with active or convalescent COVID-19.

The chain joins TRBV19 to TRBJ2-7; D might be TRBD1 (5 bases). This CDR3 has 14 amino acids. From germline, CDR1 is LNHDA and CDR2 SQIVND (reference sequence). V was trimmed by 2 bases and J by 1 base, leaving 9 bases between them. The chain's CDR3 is CASSISPGSYEQYF. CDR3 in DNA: TGTGCCAGTAGTATAAGCCCAGGGTCCTACGAGCAGTACTTC. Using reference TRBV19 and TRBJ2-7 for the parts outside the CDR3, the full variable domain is DGGITQSPKYLFRKEGQNVTLSCEQNLNHDAMYWYRQDPGQGLRLIYYSQIVNDFQKGDIAEGYSVSREKKESFPLTVTSAQKNPTAFYLCASSISPGSYEQYFGPGTRLTVT.

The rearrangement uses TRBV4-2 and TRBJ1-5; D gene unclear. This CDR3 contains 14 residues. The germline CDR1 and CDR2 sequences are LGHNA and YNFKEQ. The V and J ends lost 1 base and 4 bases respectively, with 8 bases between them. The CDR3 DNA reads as TGTGCCAGCAGCCAAGCGCAGGATAATCAGCCCCAGCATTTT. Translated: CASSQAQDNQPQHF.

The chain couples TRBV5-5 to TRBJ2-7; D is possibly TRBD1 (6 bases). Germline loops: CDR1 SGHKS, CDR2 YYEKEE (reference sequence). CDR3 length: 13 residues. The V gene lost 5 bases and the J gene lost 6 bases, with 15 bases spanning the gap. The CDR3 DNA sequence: TGTGCCAGCAGTGAGGGGGTTAAGGGCGAGCAGTACTTC. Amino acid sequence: CASSEGVKGEQYF.

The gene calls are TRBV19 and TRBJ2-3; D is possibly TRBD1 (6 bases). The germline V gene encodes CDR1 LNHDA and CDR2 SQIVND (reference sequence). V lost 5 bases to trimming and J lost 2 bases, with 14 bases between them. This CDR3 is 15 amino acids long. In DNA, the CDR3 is TGTGCCAGTAGTGCCCCGGGACATAACACAGATACGCAGTATTTT. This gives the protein CASSAPGHNTDTQYF.

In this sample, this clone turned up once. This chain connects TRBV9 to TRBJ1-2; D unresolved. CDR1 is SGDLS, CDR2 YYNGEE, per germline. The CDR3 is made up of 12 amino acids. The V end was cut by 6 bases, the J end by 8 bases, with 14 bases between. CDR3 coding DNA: TGTGCCAGCATTATTAAACGGTACGGCTACACCTTC. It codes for CASIIKRYGYTF.

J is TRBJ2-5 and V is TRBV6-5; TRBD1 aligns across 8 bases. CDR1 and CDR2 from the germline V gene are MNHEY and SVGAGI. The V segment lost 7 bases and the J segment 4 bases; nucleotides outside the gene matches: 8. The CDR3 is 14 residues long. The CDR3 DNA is TGTGCCAGCAATCGAGGACAGGGCCCAGAGACCCAGTACTTC. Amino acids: CASNRGQGPETQYF.

The CDR3 DNA reads as TGTGCCAGCAGCTTACGAGTGAGCAGCGGGAGCTACGAGCAGTACTTC. Protein: CASSLRVSSGSYEQYF. J is TRBJ2-7 and V is TRBV7-2; 8 nucleotides align to TRBD2. Per germline, CDR1 SGHTA and CDR2 FQGNSA. After removal of 2 bases from V and 3 bases from J, the junction contained 9 bases not matched to a gene. This CDR3 contains 16 residues.

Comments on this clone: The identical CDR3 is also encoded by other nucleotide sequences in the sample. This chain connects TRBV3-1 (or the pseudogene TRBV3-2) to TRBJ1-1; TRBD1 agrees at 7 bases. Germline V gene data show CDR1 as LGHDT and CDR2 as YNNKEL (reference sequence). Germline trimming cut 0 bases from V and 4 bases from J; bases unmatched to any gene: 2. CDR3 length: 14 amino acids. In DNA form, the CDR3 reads TGTGCCAGCAGCCAAGATCCAGGGGGCACTGAAGCTTTCTTT. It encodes CASSQDPGGTEAFF.

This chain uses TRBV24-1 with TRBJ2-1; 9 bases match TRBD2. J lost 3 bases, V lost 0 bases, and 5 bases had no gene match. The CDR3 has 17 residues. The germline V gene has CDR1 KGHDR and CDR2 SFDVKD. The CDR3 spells CATSDLGTSGFYNEQFF. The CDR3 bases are TGTGCCACCAGTGATTTGGGAACTAGCGGGTTCTACAATGAGCAGTTCTTC.

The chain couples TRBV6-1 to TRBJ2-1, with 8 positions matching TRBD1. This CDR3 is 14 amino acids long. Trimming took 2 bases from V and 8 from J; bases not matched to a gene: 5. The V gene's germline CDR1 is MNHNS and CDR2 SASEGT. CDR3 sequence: CASSELSRGHEQFF. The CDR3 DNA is TGTGCCAGCAGTGAATTGAGCAGGGGGCATGAGCAGTTCTTC.

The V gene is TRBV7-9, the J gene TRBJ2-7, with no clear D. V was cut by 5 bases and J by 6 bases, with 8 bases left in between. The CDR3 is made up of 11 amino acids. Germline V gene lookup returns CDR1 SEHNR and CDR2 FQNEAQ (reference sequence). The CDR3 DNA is TGTGCCAGCAGCATTCTCGGCGAGCAGTACTTC. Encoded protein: CASSILGEQYF. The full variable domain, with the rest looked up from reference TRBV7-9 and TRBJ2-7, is DTGVSQNPRHKITKRGQNVTFRCDPISEHNRLYWYRQTLGQGPEFLTYFQNEAQLEKSRLLSDRFSAERPKGSFSTLEIQRTEQGDSAMYLCASSILGEQYFGPGTRLTVT.

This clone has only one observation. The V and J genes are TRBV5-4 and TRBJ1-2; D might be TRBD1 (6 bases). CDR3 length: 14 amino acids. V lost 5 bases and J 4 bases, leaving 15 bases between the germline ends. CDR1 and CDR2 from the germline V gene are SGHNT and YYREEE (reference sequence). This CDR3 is CASRQGKEPYGYTF. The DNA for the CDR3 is TGTGCCAGCAGACAGGGAAAAGAACCCTATGGCTACACCTTC.